These T cell receptor beta chains were read from a single sample in a study of T-cell reconstitution after alpha-beta-depleted transplantation in children. From the PCR reads, TCRdb called clonotypes with MiXCR, one entry per CDR3 protein. The data contain 500,000 to 600,000 distinct CDR3 sequences, 27% of them seen just once; the ten biggest clones take up about 35%. The sequencing used PBMCs, collected before TCRalphabeta/CD19-depleted stem cell transplant. The receptors derive from a boy under two years old with Wiskott-Aldrich syndrome, due to receive a stem cell transplant. The CDR3 runs from the conserved cysteine through the conserved F or W. A D gene is named only where the DNA matches it firmly. Size is omitted from some rows. Given values are once, few, many or a class for expanded clones.

clone size	CDR3 length	V gene	J gene	D gene	CDR3 DNA	CDR3 protein
many	15	TRBV5-1	TRBJ2-1	TRBD2	TGCGCCAGCAGCCCACTAGCGGGAGGATCCAGTGAGCAGTTCTTC	CASSPLAGGSSEQFF
NA	15	TRBV28	TRBJ2-7	TRBD2	TGTGCCAGCAGTTTTGCGGGACTAGCGGGTTACGAGCAGTACTTC	CASSFAGLAGYEQYF
many	12	TRBV5-1	TRBJ2-5	NA	TGCGCCAGCAGCTTCGACCAAGAGACCCAGTACTTC	CASSFDQETQYF
few	15	TRBV5-1	TRBJ2-1	TRBD2	TGCGCCAGCAGCCCGACTAGCGGGAGCCCTTTTTGGCAGTTCTTC	CASSPTSGSPFWQFF
few	10	TRBV29-1	TRBJ1-1	NA	TGCAGCGGCGTAGTCACTGAAGCTTTCTTT	CSGVVTEAFF
NA	15	TRBV5-1	TRBJ2-7	NA	TGCGCCAGCAGCTTGGAGGAGGCGGGTACCTACGAGCAGTACTTC	CASSLEEAGTYEQYF
few	17	TRBV14	TRBJ2-2	TRBD1	TGTGCCAGCAGCCAAGTTCGGACAGGGGGTAACACCGGGGAGCTGTTTTTT	CASSQVRTGGNTGELFF
few	12	TRBV18	TRBJ2-7	NA	TGTGCCAGCTCACCGATGTTCTACGAGCAGTACTTC	CASSPMFYEQYF
few	13	TRBV6-1	TRBJ1-1	NA	TGTGCCAGCATAAGCAGGGGTTTGACTGAAGCTTTCTTT	CASISRGLTEAFF
NA	13	TRBV19	TRBJ2-7	NA	TGTGCCAGTAGTATTCACAGGAGTTACGAGCAGTACTTC	CASSIHRSYEQYF
few	15	TRBV27	TRBJ2-1	TRBD1	TGTGCCACCGAGCAACGACAGGGGACCTACAATGAGCAGTTCTTC	CATEQRQGTYNEQFF
NA	17	TRBV6-2/TRBV6-3	TRBJ2-3	TRBD2	TGTGCCAGCAGTTACTTCGGACTAGCGGAACCCACAGATACGCAGTATTTT	CASSYFGLAEPTDTQYF
NA	15	TRBV9	TRBJ2-5	NA	TGTGCCAGCAGCGTAGACGGGACCACCCAAGAGACCCAGTACTTC	CASSVDGTTQETQYF
many	12	TRBV12-3/TRBV12-4	TRBJ1-1	NA	TGTGCCAGCAGTCCCCGGGGAACTGAAGCTTTCTTT	CASSPRGTEAFF
few	16	TRBV20-1	TRBJ2-2	NA	TGCAGTGCTAGAGGCCCGAGGGACCGAAACACCGGGGAGCTGTTTTTT	CSARGPRDRNTGELFF
few	14	TRBV5-1	TRBJ1-1	NA	TGCGCCAGCAGCGTCGGACAGTCCAACACTGAAGCTTTCTTT	CASSVGQSNTEAFF
few	13	TRBV5-1	TRBJ2-3	TRBD2	TGCGCCCCTACTAGCGGGAGTACAGATACGCAGTATTTT	CAPTSGSTDTQYF
NA	16	TRBV12-3/TRBV12-4	TRBJ2-2	TRBD1	TGTGCCAGCAGCCCTCCGGGACAGATAGTCCCCGGGGAGCTGTTTTTT	CASSPPGQIVPGELFF
NA	15	TRBV5-1	TRBJ1-6	NA	TGCGCCAGCAGCCCTCGAACAGGGAACGGTTCACCCCTCCACTTT	CASSPRTGNGSPLHF
NA	13	TRBV24-1	TRBJ2-1	NA	TGTGCCACCAGTGATTCGGTAGGGAATGAGCAGTTCTTC	CATSDSVGNEQFF
NA	14	TRBV5-1	TRBJ2-3	TRBD2	TGCGCCAGCACGGGACTAGCGGGAGAAGATACGCAGTATTTT	CASTGLAGEDTQYF
few	14	TRBV10-3	TRBJ2-5	NA	TGTGCCATCAGCCGGGACACCGCCCAAGAGACCCAGTACTTC	CAISRDTAQETQYF
few	15	TRBV12-3/TRBV12-4	TRBJ1-5	TRBD1	TGTGCCAGCAGTCCCGACAGGGCGAGCAATCAGCCCCAGCATTTT	CASSPDRASNQPQHF
few	15	TRBV20-1	TRBJ2-6	NA	TGCAGTGCTGATCCACGCGGCTCTGGGGCCAACGTCCTGACTTTC	CSADPRGSGANVLTF
NA	15	TRBV20-1	TRBJ2-7	NA	TGCAGTGCTGGGTTCGCTATGAGGGGCTGGGACGAGCAGTACTTC	CSAGFAMRGWDEQYF
NA	14	TRBV5-1	TRBJ1-1	TRBD1	TGCGCCAGCAGCCAGGGGGGAGAGGCCACTGAAGCTTTCTTT	CASSQGGEATEAFF
NA	12	TRBV11-2	TRBJ2-7	NA	TGTGCCAGCAGCTATGGACTACCCGAGCAGTACTTC	CASSYGLPEQYF
few	14	TRBV4-1	TRBJ2-2	NA	TGCGCCAGCAGCCAGCCCGAGAACACCGGGGAGCTGTTTTTT	CASSQPENTGELFF
many	13	TRBV5-1	TRBJ2-5	NA	TGCGCCAGCAGCTGGGGACCGCAGGAGACCCAGTACTTC	CASSWGPQETQYF
NA	14	TRBV5-1	TRBJ2-1	NA	TGCGCCAGCAGCTTGGTTAAGGGCAGTAATGAGCAGTTCTTC	CASSLVKGSNEQFF
NA	16	TRBV11-2	TRBJ1-2	TRBD1	TGTGCCAGCAGACGTACCGGGACAGATTCTAACTATGGCTACACCTTC	CASRRTGTDSNYGYTF
few	16	TRBV10-3	TRBJ2-1	TRBD2	TGTGCCATCAGTGGTCCCTCGGGGGGCTCCTACAATGAGCAGTTCTTC	CAISGPSGGSYNEQFF
NA	14	TRBV5-1	TRBJ1-2	NA	TGCGCCAGCACCCAATACAGGGTGGAATATGGCTACACCTTC	CASTQYRVEYGYTF
NA	14	TRBV7-2	TRBJ2-5	TRBD2	TGTGCCAGCAGCCAATCTAGCGGACAAGAGACCCAGTACTTC	CASSQSSGQETQYF
NA	15	TRBV12-3/TRBV12-4	TRBJ2-1	TRBD2	TGTGCCAGCAAGAGAACTAGCGGGGTTAACAATGAGCAGTTCTTC	CASKRTSGVNNEQFF
NA	15	TRBV20-1	TRBJ2-3	NA	TGCAGTGCTAGAGATCCGACGGGAGTGCCAGATACGCAGTATTTT	CSARDPTGVPDTQYF
once	14	TRBV5-5	TRBJ2-1	TRBD2	TGTGCCAGCAGCCCTCGACTAGCGGGCGGCGAGCAGTTCTTC	CASSPRLAGGEQFF
NA	16	TRBV21-1	TRBJ2-3	NA	TGTGCCAGCACACTGCCCCCCCGGCGGGCGGGGGATACGCAGTATTTT	CASTLPPRRAGDTQYF
few	15	TRBV6-1	TRBJ2-1	NA	TGTGCCAGCAGTGAAGGTGGACTGTACTACAATGAGCAGTTCTTC	CASSEGGLYYNEQFF
NA	15	TRBV7-9	TRBJ2-7	NA	TGTGCCAGCAGTACCCCGGGACACGGGGGCGACGAGCAGTACTTC	CASSTPGHGGDEQYF
NA	13	TRBV20-1	TRBJ2-1	NA	TGCAGTGTTCATCGCGGGGACCACAATGAGCAGTTCTTC	CSVHRGDHNEQFF
few	13	TRBV12-3/TRBV12-4	TRBJ1-2	NA	TGTGCCAGCTCCCAGGAGCCCAACTATGGCTACACCTTC	CASSQEPNYGYTF
few	11	TRBV2	TRBJ2-3	NA	TGTGCCAGCAGTGACTTTAATACGCAGTATTTT	CASSDFNTQYF
NA	15	TRBV20-1	TRBJ2-1	TRBD1	TGCAGTGCTAGCGGGGACAGGGGGGCGTACAATGAGCAGTTCTTC	CSASGDRGAYNEQFF
NA	14	TRBV6-5	TRBJ2-1	NA	TGTGCCAGCAGAATACAGGGTAGTGGGCCTGAGCAGTTCTTC	CASRIQGSGPEQFF
few	14	TRBV7-2	TRBJ2-5	NA	TGTGCCAGCAGCTTCGGACCCGACCGGGAGACCCAGTACTTC	CASSFGPDRETQYF
few	18	TRBV5-6	TRBJ2-6	TRBD1	TGTGCCAGCAGCATCAAGGGGACAGGGTCCTCTGGGGCCAACGTCCTGACTTTC	CASSIKGTGSSGANVLTF
NA	15	TRBV12-3/TRBV12-4	TRBJ2-5	NA	TGTGCCAGCAGTTTTGTCGGGGTTTCCCACGAGACCCAGTACTTC	CASSFVGVSHETQYF
few	14	TRBV5-1	TRBJ2-2	NA	TGCGCCAGCAGCTTGGCAGCGGGACAGGGGGAGCTGTTTTTT	CASSLAAGQGELFF
NA	17	TRBV25-1	TRBJ2-1	NA	TGTGCCAGCAGTGATAGCGGCACCCCCTTTGGCTACAATGAGCAGTTCTTC	CASSDSGTPFGYNEQFF
few	13	TRBV5-1	TRBJ2-7	NA	TGCGCCAGCAGCTTGGTCCCAGGGGACGAGCAGTACTTC	CASSLVPGDEQYF
few	15	TRBV11-2	TRBJ1-3	NA	TGTGCCAGCAGCCTGGCGGGGTTCTCTGGAAACACCATATATTTT	CASSLAGFSGNTIYF
NA	12	TRBV6-5	TRBJ2-2	NA	TGTGCCACCGGGGGGAACACCGGGGAGCTGTTTTTT	CATGGNTGELFF